This TCR beta chain originates from a study of human T cells and chemical hapten exposure. The wider study: Each patch test put 0.01% DPC on the upper back, and results were read at 6 days.

The time point: patch test 2, 6 weeks after DPC sensitization. Treatment denoted: therapeutic diphenylcyclopropenone sensitization with weekly scalp DPC. Drawing of blood took place ahead of applying each patch test. Each CDR3 protein is one row after TCRdb ran MiXCR on the RACE reads. Of some 150,000 distinct CDR3 sequences in the sample, over 9.5% were seen once. The V gene end was trimmed by 8 bases and the J gene end by 6 bases; junction bases not matched to a gene: 11. The germline V gene encodes CDR1 ENHRY and CDR2 SYGVKD. The CDR3 contains 14 residues. Specimen: whole blood, collected in connection with sensitization to the hapten diphenylcyclopropenone (DPC). The J gene is TRBJ2-7, the V gene TRBV10-3; TRBD2 aligns across 9 bases. The receptor comes from a woman between 45 and 65 years old with alopecia areata. Some clones in this sample may be carry-over from other donors' samples. CDR3 in DNA: TGTGCCATCGAGCCTAGCGGGATAAAGAGCGAGCAGTACTTC. It encodes CAIEPSGIKSEQYF.